Listed below are T cell receptor beta chains from one sample, sequenced in a study of CD8+ T cells in alopecia areata. Generated by immunoSEQ multiplex PCR, the TCRdb table keeps only in-frame clones and is missing some. The top ten clones hold approximately 1.3% of a sample with approximately 180,000 clones, about three fifths of them seen once. The input for sequencing was CD4+ T cells sorted from blood, taken at week 49, from a patient treated with tofacitinib. Source of these receptors: a human donor with alopecia areata. Both conserved end residues are part of each CDR3. A D gene is named only where the DNA matches it firmly. A clone size is listed for some rows: how often the clone was seen (once, few, many), or a class if it is expanded.

j_call clone_size d_call v_call cdr3_nt cdr3_aa
TRBJ2-1 - TRBD2 TRBV5-4 TGTGCCAGCAGCTCGACTAGCGCTAATGAGCAGTTCTTC CASSSTSANEQFF
TRBJ2-7 - - TRBV5-1 TGCGCCAGCAGCGTCGGGGGCCCCTACGAGCAGTACTTC CASSVGGPYEQYF
TRBJ2-7 - - TRBV30 TGTGCCTGGAGTCAGATAGGCGAGCAGTACTTC CAWSQIGEQYF
TRBJ2-7 few - TRBV19 TGTGCCAGTAGTACCCAAAACGGTTACGAGCAGTACTTC CASSTQNGYEQYF
TRBJ2-3 few - TRBV5-1 TGCGCCAGCAGCGCCACTAGGAGCCCCACAGATACGCAGTATTTT CASSATRSPTDTQYF
TRBJ2-5 - - TRBV18 TGTGCCAGCTCACCAGGCCGGGGAGCGTCAGAGACCCAGTACTTC CASSPGRGASETQYF
TRBJ1-2 few - TRBV19 TGTGCCAGTAGTATGACAGCCGGGGAAGTCTATGGCTACACCTTC CASSMTAGEVYGYTF
TRBJ1-1 few - TRBV6-5 TGCGCCAGCAGTAAGGGGGTGAACACTGAAGCTTTCTTT CASSKGVNTEAFF
TRBJ2-2 - - TRBV29-1 TGCAGCGCTTTGAGGGACACCGGGGAGCTGTTTTTT CSALRDTGELFF
TRBJ1-5 - TRBD1 TRBV4-3 TGCGCCAGCAGCCAACTGACAGGGCAGCCCCAGCATTTT CASSQLTGQPQHF
TRBJ1-2 - - TRBV4-3 TGCGCCAGCAGCCAAGATTCCGGGTTTTACTATGGCTACACCTTC CASSQDSGFYYGYTF
TRBJ2-5 - TRBD1 TRBV28 TGTGCCAGCAGTTTAGGTGGGACAGGGGAAGAGACCCAGTACTTC CASSLGGTGEETQYF
TRBJ1-4 - TRBD1 TRBV2 TGTGCCAGTTCCCCCGGGACAGGGGGATCAGCAGGTGAAAAACTGTTTTTT CASSPGTGGSAGEKLFF
TRBJ1-1 - - TRBV30 TGTGCCTGGAGCGCAGAGTGGGGAGGGGAAGCTTTCTTT CAWSAEWGGEAFF
TRBJ2-4 - - TRBV29-1 TGCAGCGTCACAACTCTACCACTCGGACCTAACATTCAGTACTTC CSVTTLPLGPNIQYF
TRBJ2-3 few TRBD1 TRBV7-2 TGTGCCAGCAGCTTTGACAGGGGTACAGATACGCAGTATTTT CASSFDRGTDTQYF
TRBJ1-2 - - TRBV7-2 TGTGCCAGCAGCTCCAGGGTGGCACAAAGCTACACCTTC CASSSRVAQSYTF
TRBJ1-2 - - TRBV30 TGTGCCTGGAGTGCTGGGGGAGGCTACACCTTC CAWSAGGGYTF
TRBJ1-6 few - TRBV11-2 TGTGCCAGCAGCTCCAGGGCCGGAGGTTTAAACAATTCACCCCTCCACTTT CASSSRAGGLNNSPLHF
TRBJ2-7 - - TRBV29-1 TGCAGCGTTGCTGTAGGCAGCTCCTACGAGCAGTACTTC CSVAVGSSYEQYF
TRBJ1-4 few - TRBV29-1 TGCAGCGTTGTGGTACAGGGCAGCGGTGAAAAACTGTTTTTT CSVVVQGSGEKLFF
TRBJ2-5 - - TRBV2 TGTGCCAGCAGTGACGGAGGGCCCACGACCCAGTACTTC CASSDGGPTTQYF
TRBJ2-2 - TRBD1 TRBV25-1 TGTGCCAGCAGTGAATCCCTGACAGGGGCCGGGGAGCTGTTTTTT CASSESLTGAGELFF
TRBJ2-3 - TRBD2 TRBV9 TGTGCCAGCAGCGCTAGCGGGGGGGCCGTCACAGATACGCAGTATTTT CASSASGGAVTDTQYF
TRBJ1-1 few - TRBV2 TGTGCCAGCAGTGAGGTCCCGTCGAGACGGATAAGGGCTTTCTTT CASSEVPSRRIRAFF
TRBJ2-6 - TRBD1 TRBV15 TGTGCCACCAGCAGAGACACAGGGGCTGGGGCCAACGTCCTGACTTTC CATSRDTGAGANVLTF
TRBJ2-3 - TRBD1 TRBV10-2 TGCGCCAGCACAGGGGGAGATACGCAGTATTTT CASTGGDTQYF
TRBJ2-4 - TRBD2 TRBV6-1 TGTGCCAGCAGTGAAAACCGACAGCGGGGAAACATTCAGTACTTC CASSENRQRGNIQYF
TRBJ1-3 - TRBD1 TRBV30 TGTGCCTGGACCCGGACAGGGCGAAACACCATATATTTT CAWTRTGRNTIYF
TRBJ1-1 - - TRBV7-6 TGTGCCAGCTCCCCCGGATGGGGGCCGAACACTGAAGCTTTCTTT CASSPGWGPNTEAFF
TRBJ1-2 few - TRBV30 TGTGCCTGGAAACCGCGCTTAATCAACTATGGCTACACCTTC CAWKPRLINYGYTF
TRBJ2-3 - - TRBV15 TGTGCCACCAGCAGAGAATCTCCGGGCACAGATACGCAGTATTTT CATSRESPGTDTQYF